The 10 T cell receptor beta chains in this list originate from one sample, sequenced in a study of T cell changes during pregnancy in multiple sclerosis. Profiling relied on immunoSEQ multiplex PCR, and the TCRdb table lists in-frame clones only, not all of them. The profile shows about 51,000 clones, roughly 92% of them singletons. Source: CD4+ T cells from peripheral blood mononuclear cells, taken in the third trimester of pregnancy. The receptors were sampled from a female donor with multiple sclerosis, enrolled in a pregnancy study.

This chain joins TRBV19 and TRBJ2-7; possibly TRBD1 for D (5 bases). V was trimmed by 3 bases and J by 2 bases, leaving 11 bases between them. CDR1 and CDR2 from the germline V gene are LNHDA and SQIVND (reference sequence). The CDR3 sequence is 14 residues long. CDR3 bases: TGTGCCAGTAGTATCCAGGGAAGGGCCTACGAGCAGTACTTC. It yields the protein CASSIQGRAYEQYF.

The rearrangement links TRBV2 to TRBJ2-3; D unclear. Per germline, CDR1 SNHLY and CDR2 FYNNEI. V dropped 3 bases and J dropped 2 bases, with 12 bases sitting between them. The CDR3 is 15 residues long. CDR3 DNA sequence: TGTGCCAGCAGTGAGGAGCGCCTCTTCACAGATACGCAGTATTTT. Amino acid sequence: CASSEERLFTDTQYF.

The genes are TRBV19 and TRBJ2-1, with 7 bases matching TRBD1. CDR3 length: 14 residues. The junction had 9 bases not matched to a gene; V was cut back by 4 bases and J by 9 bases. The germline V gene encodes CDR1 LNHDA and CDR2 SQIVND (reference sequence). CDR3 sequence (DNA): TGTGCCAGTAGTACGTCCGGGACAGTAAGTGAGCAGTTCTTC. Amino acids: CASSTSGTVSEQFF.

This chain connects TRBV5-4 to TRBJ2-3, with 9 bases matching TRBD2. Looked up from germline, CDR1 is SGHNT and CDR2 is YYREEE (reference sequence). The CDR3 has 14 residues. After removal of 10 bases from V and 5 bases from J, the junction contained 11 bases not matched to a gene. CDR3 nucleotides: TGTGCCGTCCCGGCGGGAGGGCCGGTAGATACGCAGTATTTT. The encoded protein is CAVPAGGPVDTQYF. The full variable domain, with the rest looked up from reference TRBV5-4 and TRBJ2-3, is ETGVTQSPTHLIKTRGQQVTLRCSSQSGHNTVSWYQQALGQGPQFIFQYYREEENGRGNFPPRFSGLQFPNYSSELNVNALELDDSALYLCAVPAGGPVDTQYFGPGTRLTVL.

J is TRBJ1-1 and V is TRBV9; TRBD1 matches at 8 bases. Germline loops: CDR1 SGDLS, CDR2 YYNGEE. The V gene end was trimmed by 0 bases and the J gene end by 5 bases; junction bases not matched to a gene: 6. The CDR3 loop spans 15 amino acids. DNA for the CDR3: TGTGCCAGCAGCGTAGGGCCAGGGGGCTTGACTGAAGCTTTCTTT. Translated, it gives CASSVGPGGLTEAFF.

CDR3: CASRGQGYTF. In nucleotides, the CDR3 is TGCGCCAGCCGAGGCCAGGGCTACACCTTC. The gene calls are TRBV5-1 and TRBJ1-2; D gene ambiguous. Germline CDR1 reads SGHRS; CDR2 reads YFSETQ. V was clipped by 7 bases and J by 8 bases, with 9 bases between them. The CDR3 length is 10 residues.

This sequence joins TRBV2 and TRBJ1-1, with 8 bases fitting TRBD1. The CDR3 totals 14 residues. Per germline, CDR1 SNHLY and CDR2 FYNNEI. Trimming at V came to 6 bases and at J to 1 base, leaving 4 bases not matched to a gene. The CDR3 protein is CASSRDRGNTEAFF. CDR3 DNA: TGTGCCAGCAGCCGAGACAGGGGGAACACTGAAGCTTTCTTT.

The J gene is TRBJ2-6, the V gene TRBV11-3; possible D gene TRBD1, 5 bases. In germline, CDR1 is SGHNT, CDR2 YENEEA. This CDR3 has 19 amino acids. The V and J ends lost 3 bases and 0 bases respectively, with 18 bases between them. Here the CDR3 reads CASSFWVGRTSSGANVLTF. The CDR3 coding sequence is TGTGCCAGCAGCTTTTGGGTGGGGCGGACCTCCTCTGGGGCCAACGTCCTGACTTTC.

This chain uses TRBV5-1 with TRBJ2-7; no firm D call. Trimming pared 1 base from V and 6 bases from J, leaving 14 bases between. Germline loops: CDR1 SGHRS, CDR2 YFSETQ. The CDR3 consists of 14 residues. In nucleotides, the CDR3 is TGCGCCAGCAGCTTGTGGGCGTTCGAGACCGAGCAGTACTTC. Its translation: CASSLWAFETEQYF. The whole variable domain, remainder taken from reference TRBV5-1 and TRBJ2-7, is KAGVTQTPRYLIKTRGQQVTLSCSPISGHRSVSWYQQTPGQGLQFLFEYFSETQRNKGNFPGRFSGRQFSNSRSEMNVSTLELGDSALYLCASSLWAFETEQYFGPGTRLTVT.

CDR3 nucleotides: TGTGCCAGCAGCTTAGCGCAGCGCCTCACTACCCACGAGCAGTACTTC. Protein product: CASSLAQRLTTHEQYF. This chain connects TRBV7-2 to TRBJ2-7; D gene unclear. The CDR3 spans 16 residues. Trimming removed 0 bases at V and 5 bases at J, with 17 bases between. Germline V gene lookup returns CDR1 SGHTA and CDR2 FQGNSA. The full variable domain, its missing parts supplied by reference TRBV7-2 and TRBJ2-7, is GAGVSQSPSNKVTEKGKDVELRCDPISGHTALYWYRQSLGQGLEFLIYFQGNSAPDKSGLPSDRFSAERTGGSVSTLTIQRTQQEDSAVYLCASSLAQRLTTHEQYFGPGTRLTVT.